The entry below gives a single T cell receptor (beta chain) sequence along with its context. The antigen remains unidentified. TCRbeta library preparation incorporated unique molecular identifiers. In TCRdb, the PCR reads were re-called with MiXCR into one record per CDR3 protein. The sample shows some 200,000 distinct CDR3 sequences, 5.5% to 7% of them seen only once. The CDR3 is 13 residues long. V was cut by 1 base and J by 2 bases, with 6 bases left in between. In germline, CDR1 is GTSNPN, CDR2 SVGIG (reference sequence). The data belong to a study of T-cell reconstitution after alpha-beta-depleted transplantation in children. Study observations and caveats: Certain patients had high TCRbeta diversity at day 60, and it came from recipient T cells and thymic progenitors that survived.

Sequences were derived from PBMCs, sampled before TCRalphabeta/CD19-depleted stem cell transplant. The rearrangement uses TRBV30 and TRBJ1-5, with D tentatively TRBD1 (6 bases). The TCR comes from a girl less than two years old with combined immunodeficiency, due to receive a stem cell transplant. This chain's CDR3 is CAWSEGGNQPQHF. CDR3 nucleotides: TGTGCCTGGAGTGAGGGGGGCAATCAGCCCCAGCATTTT.